This TCR beta chain was captured by sequencing in a study of shared clonotypes between healthy human individuals. The donors, all of them Caucasian adults, lived in Nashville, Tennessee. With respect to this clone: Only one base separates this from a far larger clonotype, so it likely reflects a read error. Other DNA variants within this sample encode the same CDR3.

Repertoires were generated with immunoSEQ multiplex PCR, while TCRdb's copy carries only in-frame clones and drops some. This sample has 470,000 or so clones, with over 70% found just once. This TCR was sampled from a woman aged 40 to 50 in good health. Some clones in this sample may be carry-over from other donors' samples. The specimen sequenced was PBMCs.

This CDR3 is CASSLRQGENGYTF. CDR3 coding DNA: TGTGCTAGCAGCTTAAGACAGGGGGAGAATGGCTACACCTTC. The chain recombines TRBV5-4 with TRBJ1-2; TRBD1 matches 9 bases. This CDR3 has 14 amino acids. The germline gives CDR1 SGHNT, CDR2 YYREEE (reference sequence).